These 6 T cell receptor beta chains were all obtained from the same sample, sequenced in a study of preoperative IRX-2 immunotherapy in early breast cancer. Data came from immunoSEQ multiplex PCR; TCRdb stores just in-frame clones and leaves some out. The sample has approximately 24,000 clones, 80% to 90% seen once. Treatment denoted: preoperative locoregional IRX-2 cytokine immunotherapy. Source: tumor tissue, taken after IRX-2 immunotherapy. The receptors here all came from a human donor with breast cancer.

The V call is TRBV5-1, the J call TRBJ1-2; no definite D call. CDR1 and CDR2 from the germline V gene are SGHRS and YFSETQ. This CDR3 has 15 residues. Trimming removed 1 base at V and 0 bases at J, with 10 bases between. The CDR3 loop reads CASSLSAGANYGYTF. The CDR3 nucleotides read TGCGCCAGCAGCTTGTCGGCAGGTGCTAACTATGGCTACACCTTC.

This chain joins TRBV9 and TRBJ1-6; D gene uncertain. The CDR3 has 15 amino acids. The germline CDR1 and CDR2 sequences are SGDLS and YYNGEE. Trimming shortened V by 4 bases and J by 9 bases, and 17 bases separated the two germline ends. The CDR3 coding sequence is TGTGCCAGCAGCTCTCTAGAGGGTGTCGGTTCACCCCTCCACTTT. Its translation: CASSSLEGVGSPLHF.

The chain uses TRBV27 and TRBJ2-7, with TRBD2 identical over 8 bases. Germline V lookup: CDR1 MNHEY, CDR2 SMNVEV (reference sequence). CDR3 length: 15 amino acids. Unmatched junction bases numbered 9, after V lost 8 bases and J lost 0 bases. This CDR3 is CASSHPSGHSYEQYF. The CDR3 DNA follows: TGTGCCAGCTCTCATCCTAGCGGGCACTCCTACGAGCAGTACTTC.

Of note for this clone: The junction does not match germline at one end; this may be a read error. J is TRBJ2-3 and V is TRBV18; D possibly corresponds to TRBD2 (6 bases). In germline, CDR1 is KGHSH, CDR2 LQKENI. The CDR3 extends over 17 amino acids. The chain's CDR3 is CASSPPWGGDLTDTQYF. CDR3 nucleotides: TGTGCCAGCTCGCCACCCTGGGGCGGGGACCTCACAGATACGCAGTATTTT.

The chain couples TRBV30 to TRBJ2-1, with 8 bases lining up with TRBD2. V lost 4 bases, J lost 0 bases, and 8 bases stayed unmatched. The germline V gene has CDR1 GTSNPN and CDR2 SVGIG (reference sequence). The CDR3 is made up of 16 amino acids. In DNA, the CDR3 is TGTGCCTGGACCGCGGGACTAGGACCCTCCTACAATGAGCAGTTCTTC. Encoded protein: CAWTAGLGPSYNEQFF.

This sequence joins TRBV5-8 and TRBJ2-2; D gene unclear. CDR1 and CDR2 (germline): SGHTS, YDEGEE. The CDR3 totals 15 residues. V was pared by 1 base and J by 4 bases, with 11 bases between. This CDR3 reads CASSLSGFPTGELFF. The CDR3 DNA follows: TGTGCCAGCAGCTTGTCCGGGTTTCCCACCGGGGAGCTGTTTTTT.